A single sample is the source of the 19 T cell receptor beta chains below, sequenced in a study of blood T cell repertoires in COVID-19. Libraries were prepared by immunoSEQ multiplex PCR; TCRdb keeps only in-frame clonotypes and omits some of them. The table records more than 300,000 clones, nearly 90% of them present only once. Sequencing was carried out using peripheral blood. These receptors came from a woman in her 40s with COVID-19, enrolled during active disease.

The chain couples TRBV6-2 or TRBV6-3 to TRBJ2-1; D is uncertain. The CDR3 is 11 residues long. V lost 5 bases, J lost 5 bases, and 4 bases lay in between. Germline CDR1 and CDR2: MNHEY and SVGEGT. In DNA form, the CDR3 reads TGTGCCAGCAGTCGTCACAATGAGCAGTTCTTC. Translation gives CASSRHNEQFF.

This chain joins TRBV10-3 and TRBJ2-2, with TRBD2 as a possible D gene (6 bases). The CDR3 totals 16 residues. V was cut by 7 bases and J by 0 bases, with 15 bases left in between. Germline V lookup: CDR1 ENHRY, CDR2 SYGVKD. The CDR3 DNA reads TGTGCCATCATCCGAACGGAGGGCCCGAACACCGGGGAGCTGTTTTTT. The encoded protein is CAIIRTEGPNTGELFF.

The chain is built from TRBV27 and TRBJ2-1, with a weak D call TRBD1 (5 bases). V was cut by 7 bases and J by 6 bases, with 25 bases left in between. CDR3 length equals 17 residues. Germline CDR1 is MNHEY and CDR2 is SMNVEV (reference sequence). CDR3: CASTLGPRQGIRNEQFF. In DNA, the CDR3 is TGTGCCAGCACACTCGGTCCAAGGCAGGGTATTCGCAATGAGCAGTTCTTC.

The chain recombines TRBV9 with TRBJ1-5; 11 bases line up with TRBD1. The CDR3 extends over 15 amino acids. The germline CDR1 and CDR2 sequences are SGDLS and YYNGEE. Unmatched junction bases numbered 7, after V lost 4 bases and J lost 7 bases. The DNA for the CDR3 is TGTGCCAGCAGCCCTGGGACAGGGGGTCAACAGCCCCAGCATTTT. It codes for CASSPGTGGQQPQHF.

This sequence joins TRBV7-2 and TRBJ2-6; 10 positions match TRBD2. The CDR3 covers 17 residues. Germline-derived CDR1 and CDR2 are SGHTA and FQGNSA. V trimming: 4 bases; J trimming: 4 bases; junction bases outside the gene matches: 7. This chain's CDR3 is CASSYVAGGSGANVLTF. DNA for the CDR3: TGTGCCAGCAGCTACGTAGCGGGAGGATCCGGGGCCAACGTCCTGACTTTC.

This clone showed up just a few times. The chain links TRBV7-9 to TRBJ2-7; the D gene is possibly TRBD2 (6 bases). Trimming pared 7 bases from V and 2 bases from J, leaving 15 bases between. The CDR3 has 14 residues. CDR1 SEHNR and CDR2 FQNEAQ come from the germline V gene (reference sequence). This CDR3 is CASTKEAGPYEQYF. For the CDR3, the DNA is TGTGCCAGCACCAAAGAGGCGGGGCCCTACGAGCAGTACTTC.

The chain couples TRBV6-2 or TRBV6-3 to TRBJ2-7; 7 nucleotides align to TRBD1. The length of the CDR3 is 15 residues. J lost 0 bases, V lost 6 bases, and 8 bases had no gene match. CDR1 and CDR2 (germline): MNHEY, SVGEGT. The CDR3 nucleotides are TGTGCCAGCAGCCGCAGACAGGGCCGCTCCTACGAGCAGTACTTC. As protein: CASSRRQGRSYEQYF.

The sample holds a few counts of this clone. The V and J genes are TRBV7-9 and TRBJ2-7, with a tentative D call TRBD2 (5 bases). The length of the CDR3 is 15 residues. The germline CDR1 and CDR2 sequences are SEHNR and FQNEAQ (reference sequence). With 4 bases removed from V and 0 bases from J, the gap between germline ends came to 13 bases. The CDR3 nucleotides are TGTGCCAGCAGCTCCCCCCGAGGGAACTCCTACGAGCAGTACTTC. Its translation is CASSSPRGNSYEQYF.

V usage is TRBV14 and J usage is TRBJ2-7; D call uncertain. The CDR3 runs 14 residues. The germline gives CDR1 SGHDN, CDR2 FVKESK. Between the trimmed V and J ends, which lost 2 bases and 4 bases, there was a span of 12 bases. The CDR3 DNA sequence: TGTGCCAGCAGCCAATTCCTAGGTTCTTACGAGCAGTACTTC. As protein: CASSQFLGSYEQYF.

The chain recombines TRBV5-1 with TRBJ2-6; no firm D call. The germline V gene has CDR1 SGHRS and CDR2 YFSETQ. The CDR3 is made up of 15 amino acids. V lost 4 bases and J 4 bases, leaving 12 bases between the germline ends. CDR3 region: CASSLTVSGANVLTF. The CDR3 DNA sequence: TGCGCCAGCAGCCTGACTGTCTCAGGGGCCAACGTCCTGACTTTC.

The chain has TRBV4-3 and TRBJ1-1; D possibly corresponds to TRBD1 (5 bases). V was cut by 0 bases and J by 5 bases, with 19 bases left in between. The CDR3 loop spans 17 amino acids. Per the germline V gene, CDR1 is LGHNA and CDR2 is YSLEER. CDR3 sequence reads: CASSQEDRGEGWTEAFF. CDR3 sequence (DNA): TGCGCCAGCAGCCAAGAAGACCGGGGGGAGGGATGGACTGAAGCTTTCTTT.

V is TRBV19 and J is TRBJ1-2; maybe TRBD1 (5 bases). Germline V gene lookup returns CDR1 LNHDA and CDR2 SQIVND (reference sequence). The V end lost 4 bases, the J end lost 4 bases, and 10 bases lay between the germline ends. The CDR3 runs 13 residues. The chain's CDR3 is CASSRGDSYGYTF. The CDR3 DNA reads as TGTGCCAGTAGTAGGGGGGATTCCTATGGCTACACCTTC.

The chain links TRBV4-3 to TRBJ1-1, with D possibly being TRBD1 (5 bases). V was cut by 0 bases and J by 0 bases, with 11 bases left in between. CDR3 length: 16 amino acids. CDR1 LGHNA and CDR2 YSLEER come from the germline V gene. In DNA, the CDR3 is TGCGCCAGCAGCCAAGATTGGGGGGGTTTGAACACTGAAGCTTTCTTT. Translation: CASSQDWGGLNTEAFF.

The chain uses TRBV11-1 and TRBJ1-6; 7 bases line up with TRBD1. The CDR3 extends over 15 amino acids. After removal of 6 bases from V and 6 bases from J, the junction contained 8 bases not matched to a gene. CDR1 is SGHAT and CDR2 is FQDESV in the germline V gene (reference sequence). DNA for the CDR3: TGTGCCAGCAGTGCTCGGGACAGCCTTAATTCACCCCTCCACTTT. Amino acids: CASSARDSLNSPLHF.

The V gene is TRBV15, the J gene TRBJ1-2; D not resolved. V was shortened by 0 bases and J by 4 bases, with 12 bases between the two germline ends. Germline CDR1 and CDR2: LNHNV and YYDKDF (reference sequence). CDR3 size: 15 residues. CDR3 amino acids: CATSREGGQTYGYTF. CDR3 in DNA: TGTGCCACCAGCAGAGAGGGTGGGCAGACCTATGGCTACACCTTC.

This rearrangement joins TRBV5-1 to TRBJ2-1; 8 bases match TRBD2. The germline gives CDR1 SGHRS, CDR2 YFSETQ. Unmatched junction bases numbered 4, after V lost 0 bases and J lost 2 bases. CDR3 length equals 16 residues. The chain's CDR3 is CASSLGLASPYNEQFF. The DNA for the CDR3 is TGCGCCAGCAGCTTGGGACTAGCGAGCCCCTACAATGAGCAGTTCTTC.

In regard to this clone: Other DNA sequences in the sample encode the same CDR3. The chain combines TRBV9 with TRBJ1-3; D not certain. The CDR3 has 14 residues. CDR1 is SGDLS and CDR2 is YYNGEE in the germline V gene. Trimming removed 0 bases at V and 2 bases at J, with 6 bases between. In nucleotides, the CDR3 is TGTGCCAGCAGCGTAGTAGGAGCTGGAAACACCATATATTTT. It encodes CASSVVGAGNTIYF.

The chain links TRBV27 to TRBJ2-2; 7 nucleotides line up with TRBD1. V was clipped by 5 bases and J by 1 base; unmatched bases: 10. Germline V gives CDR1 MNHEY, CDR2 SMNVEV (reference sequence). The CDR3 covers 17 residues. CDR3 protein: CASSALARQGNTGELFF. For the CDR3, the DNA is TGTGCCAGCAGTGCGCTGGCGAGACAGGGGAACACCGGGGAGCTGTTTTTT.

Here the CDR3 DNA reads TGTGCCAGTAGTCCCTGGGGCGACACTGAAGCTTTCTTT. Its protein is CASSPWGDTEAFF. This chain joins TRBV12-3 or TRBV12-4 and TRBJ1-1; possible D gene TRBD1, 5 bases. Trimming took 9 bases from V and 3 from J, leaving 14 bases between them. The CDR3 sequence is 13 residues long.